Shown below are 5 T cell receptor beta chains from a single sample sequenced in a study of control samples from healthy donors and cancer patients (dated by TCRdb to the early 2020s). Receptor libraries were prepared by the immunoSEQ multiplex PCR assay. Entries here come from immuneACCESS through TCRdb and include only in-frame sequences with V and J called. Some clones fail to appear in such tables; in the studies checked, an unresolved V gene covers under half of the shortfall, and the cause of the remainder is unknown. The sample includes approximately 120,000 clones, with less than 95% observed a single time. The ten largest clones represent under 4.5% of the sample. The sequencing input was blood. All receptors come from a human donor in good health. The donor label of this sample is uncertain.

The chain links TRBV2 to TRBJ2-2, with D uncertain. CDR1 and CDR2 from the germline V gene are SNHLY and FYNNEI. With 11 bases removed from V and 0 bases from J, the gap between germline ends came to 13 bases. This CDR3 has 14 amino acids. CDR3 in amino acids: CARRTASNTGELFF. For the CDR3, the DNA is TGTGCCCGGAGAACAGCTTCGAACACCGGGGAGCTGTTTTTT.

The genes are TRBV28 and TRBJ1-5; possible D gene TRBD1, 5 bases. Germline loops: CDR1 MDHEN, CDR2 SYDVKM. V was pared by 3 bases and J by 7 bases, with 16 bases between. The CDR3 totals 15 residues. CDR3 sequence: CASSFTTASTQPQHF. CDR3 DNA sequence: TGTGCCAGCAGTTTTACGACAGCCTCAACGCAGCCCCAGCATTTT.

This chain links TRBV24-1 with TRBJ2-3; D unclear. This CDR3 spans 15 amino acids. V was shortened by 3 bases and J by 0 bases, with 9 bases between the two germline ends. Germline assignment: CDR1 KGHDR and CDR2 SFDVKD. The CDR3 region has the DNA TGTGCCACCAGTGATAGATACTCTAGCACAGATACGCAGTATTTT. This translates into CATSDRYSSTDTQYF.

A few counts support this clone. V is TRBV7-2 and J is TRBJ1-5, with D possibly TRBD1 on 6 matching bases. Germline assignment: CDR1 SGHTA and CDR2 FQGNSA. This CDR3 is 15 amino acids long. Trimming removed 5 bases from V and 0 bases from J, with 11 bases in between. The CDR3: CASSPWTASNQPQHF. CDR3 nucleotide sequence: TGTGCCAGCAGCCCGTGGACAGCTAGCAATCAGCCCCAGCATTTT.

The rearrangement joins TRBV11-2 to TRBJ2-2; D perhaps matches TRBD1 (6 bases). Germline CDR1 and CDR2: SGHAT and FQNNGV. The V gene lost 3 bases and the J gene lost 0 bases, with 8 bases spanning the gap. This CDR3 is built from 15 residues. CDR3 region: CASSLGHPNTGELFF. CDR3 in DNA: TGTGCCAGCAGCTTGGGACATCCGAACACCGGGGAGCTGTTTTTT.